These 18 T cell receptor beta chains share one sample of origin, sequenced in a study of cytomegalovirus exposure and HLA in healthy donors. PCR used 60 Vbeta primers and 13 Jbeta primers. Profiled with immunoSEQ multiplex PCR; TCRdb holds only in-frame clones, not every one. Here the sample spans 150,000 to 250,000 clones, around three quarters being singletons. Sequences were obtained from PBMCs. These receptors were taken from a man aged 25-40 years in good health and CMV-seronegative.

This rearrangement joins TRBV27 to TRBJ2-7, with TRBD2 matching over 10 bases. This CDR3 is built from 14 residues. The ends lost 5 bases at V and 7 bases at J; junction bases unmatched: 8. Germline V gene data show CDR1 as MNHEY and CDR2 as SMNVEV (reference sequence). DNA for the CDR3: TGTGCCAGCAGTCTTAGCGGGAGGCCTGGAGAGCAGTACTTC. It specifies CASSLSGRPGEQYF.

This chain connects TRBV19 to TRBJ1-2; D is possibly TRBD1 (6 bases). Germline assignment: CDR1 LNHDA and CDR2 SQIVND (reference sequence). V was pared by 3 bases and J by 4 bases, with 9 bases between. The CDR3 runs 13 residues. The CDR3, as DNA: TGTGCCAGTAGTATGGGGGCGTTCTATGGCTACACCTTC. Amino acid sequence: CASSMGAFYGYTF.

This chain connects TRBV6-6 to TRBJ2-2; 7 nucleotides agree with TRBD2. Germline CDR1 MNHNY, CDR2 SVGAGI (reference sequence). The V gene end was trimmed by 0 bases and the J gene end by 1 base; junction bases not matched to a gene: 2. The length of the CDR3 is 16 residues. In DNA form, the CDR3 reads TGTGCCAGCAGTTACTCGACGGGGGGGAACACCGGGGAGCTGTTTTTT. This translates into CASSYSTGGNTGELFF.

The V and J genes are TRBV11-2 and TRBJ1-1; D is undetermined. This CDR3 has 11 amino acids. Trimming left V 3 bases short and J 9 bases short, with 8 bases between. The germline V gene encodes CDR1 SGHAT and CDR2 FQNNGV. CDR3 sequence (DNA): TGTGCCAGCAGCTTTCGGGTACAAGCTTTCTTT. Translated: CASSFRVQAFF.

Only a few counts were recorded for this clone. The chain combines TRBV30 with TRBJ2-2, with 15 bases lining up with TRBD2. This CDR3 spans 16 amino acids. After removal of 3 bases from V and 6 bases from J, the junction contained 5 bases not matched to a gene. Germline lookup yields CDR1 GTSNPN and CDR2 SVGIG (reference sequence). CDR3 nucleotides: TGTGCCTGGAGCCGGACTAGCGGGAGGGCCCCCGGGGAGCTGTTTTTT. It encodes CAWSRTSGRAPGELFF.

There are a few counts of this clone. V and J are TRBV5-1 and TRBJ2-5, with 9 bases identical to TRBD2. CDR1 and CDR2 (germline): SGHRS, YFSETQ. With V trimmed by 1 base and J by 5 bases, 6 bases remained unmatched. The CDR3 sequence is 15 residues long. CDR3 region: CASSLQAGGRETQYF. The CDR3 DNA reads TGCGCCAGCAGCTTGCAGGCGGGAGGGAGGGAGACCCAGTACTTC.

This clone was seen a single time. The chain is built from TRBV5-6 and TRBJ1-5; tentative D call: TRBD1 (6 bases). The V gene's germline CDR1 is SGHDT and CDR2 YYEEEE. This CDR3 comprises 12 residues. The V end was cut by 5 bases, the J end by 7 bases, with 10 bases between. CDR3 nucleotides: TGTGCCAGCAGAACAGGGATACAGCCCCAGCATTTT. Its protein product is CASRTGIQPQHF. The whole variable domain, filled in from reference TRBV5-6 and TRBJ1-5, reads DAGVTQSPTHLIKTRGQQVTLRCSPKSGHDTVSWYQQALGQGPQFIFQYYEEEERQRGNFPDRFSGHQFPNYSSELNVNALLLGDSALYLCASRTGIQPQHFGDGTRLSIL.

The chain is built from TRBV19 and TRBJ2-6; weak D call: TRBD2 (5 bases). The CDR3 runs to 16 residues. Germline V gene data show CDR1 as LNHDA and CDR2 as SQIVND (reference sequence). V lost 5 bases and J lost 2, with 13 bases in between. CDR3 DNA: TGTGCCAGTAGTCCTGGACGGGGAGCTGGGGCCAACGTCCTGACTTTC. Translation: CASSPGRGAGANVLTF.

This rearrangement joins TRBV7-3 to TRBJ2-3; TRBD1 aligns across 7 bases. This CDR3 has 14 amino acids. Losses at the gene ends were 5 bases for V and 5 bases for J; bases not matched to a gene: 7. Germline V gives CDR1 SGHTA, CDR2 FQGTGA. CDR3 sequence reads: CASSPRDSQDTQYF. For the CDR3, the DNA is TGTGCCAGCAGCCCCCGGGACAGCCAAGATACGCAGTATTTT.

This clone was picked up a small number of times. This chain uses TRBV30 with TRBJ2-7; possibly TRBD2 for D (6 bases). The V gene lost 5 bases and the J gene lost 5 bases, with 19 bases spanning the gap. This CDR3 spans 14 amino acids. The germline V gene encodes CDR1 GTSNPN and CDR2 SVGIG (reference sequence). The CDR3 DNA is TGTGCCTGGCGGACGATAGCGGCCTTCGACGAGCAGTACTTC. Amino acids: CAWRTIAAFDEQYF.

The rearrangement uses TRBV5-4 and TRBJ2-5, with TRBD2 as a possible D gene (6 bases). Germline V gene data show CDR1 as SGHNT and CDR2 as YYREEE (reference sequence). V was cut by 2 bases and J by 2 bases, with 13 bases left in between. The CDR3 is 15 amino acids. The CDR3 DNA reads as TGTGCCAGCAGCTTACCGGGACTGGTACAAGAGACCCAGTACTTC. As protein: CASSLPGLVQETQYF. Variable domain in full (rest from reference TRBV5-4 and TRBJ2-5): ETGVTQSPTHLIKTRGQQVTLRCSSQSGHNTVSWYQQALGQGPQFIFQYYREEENGRGNFPPRFSGLQFPNYSSELNVNALELDDSALYLCASSLPGLVQETQYFGPGTRLLVL.

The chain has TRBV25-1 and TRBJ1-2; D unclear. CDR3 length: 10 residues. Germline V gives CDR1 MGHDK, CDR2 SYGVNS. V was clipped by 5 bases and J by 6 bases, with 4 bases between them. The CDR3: CASSSDGYTF. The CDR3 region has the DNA TGTGCCAGCAGTTCCGATGGCTACACCTTC.

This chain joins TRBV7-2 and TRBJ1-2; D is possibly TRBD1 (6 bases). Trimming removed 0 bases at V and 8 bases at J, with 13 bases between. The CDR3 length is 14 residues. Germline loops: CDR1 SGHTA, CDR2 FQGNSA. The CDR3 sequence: CASSLAWPTGGYTF. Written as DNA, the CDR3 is TGTGCCAGCAGCTTAGCCTGGCCCACAGGGGGCTACACCTTC.

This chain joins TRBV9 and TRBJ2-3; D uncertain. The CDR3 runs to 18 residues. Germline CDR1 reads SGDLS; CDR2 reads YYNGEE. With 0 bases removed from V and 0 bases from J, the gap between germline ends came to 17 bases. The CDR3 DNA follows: TGTGCCAGCAGCGTAGACGTGAGAGGCGGAACTAGCACAGATACGCAGTATTTT. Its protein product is CASSVDVRGGTSTDTQYF.

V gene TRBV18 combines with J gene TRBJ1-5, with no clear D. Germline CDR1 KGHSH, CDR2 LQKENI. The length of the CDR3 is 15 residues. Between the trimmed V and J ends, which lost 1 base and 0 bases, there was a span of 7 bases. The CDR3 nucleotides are TGTGCCAGCTCACCACAGAGTTATAGCAATCAGCCCCAGCATTTT. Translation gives CASSPQSYSNQPQHF.

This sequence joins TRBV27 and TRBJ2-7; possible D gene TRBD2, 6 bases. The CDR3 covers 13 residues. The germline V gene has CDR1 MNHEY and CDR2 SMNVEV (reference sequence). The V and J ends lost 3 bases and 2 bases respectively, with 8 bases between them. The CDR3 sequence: CASSFRLAYEQYF. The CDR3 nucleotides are TGTGCCAGCAGTTTTCGACTAGCCTACGAGCAGTACTTC.

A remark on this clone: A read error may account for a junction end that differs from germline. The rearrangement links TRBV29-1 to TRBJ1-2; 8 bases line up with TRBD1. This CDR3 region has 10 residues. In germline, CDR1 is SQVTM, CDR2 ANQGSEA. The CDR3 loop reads CSVDRDRLDF. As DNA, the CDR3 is TGCAGCGTTGATAGGGACAGGTTAGACTTC.

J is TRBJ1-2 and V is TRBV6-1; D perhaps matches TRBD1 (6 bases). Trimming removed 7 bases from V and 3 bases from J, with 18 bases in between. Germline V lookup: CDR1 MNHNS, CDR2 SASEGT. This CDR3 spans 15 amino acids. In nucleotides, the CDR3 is TGTGCCAGCACTTGGAGGGAGGGGGGCCACTATGGCTACACCTTC. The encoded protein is CASTWREGGHYGYTF.